One sample yielded the 19 T cell receptor beta chains listed below, sequenced in a study of OX40 agonist ivuxolimab in advanced cancers. Only in-frame clones appear in the TCRdb table, and some are missing; sequencing was by immunoSEQ multiplex PCR. The sample has 5,000 or so clones, around 69% seen once. The specimen comprised CD4+ or CD8+ T cells sorted from blood, sampled in a trial of the OX40 agonist ivuxolimab. The receptors were gathered from an adult with an advanced solid tumor such as melanoma, head and neck, liver or kidney cancer.

The chain is built from TRBV7-2 and TRBJ2-6, with D perhaps TRBD1 (5 bases). Trimming took 2 bases from V and 2 from J, leaving 10 bases between them. This CDR3 is 16 amino acids long. Germline V gene lookup returns CDR1 SGHTA and CDR2 FQGNSA. In DNA, the CDR3 is TGTGCCAGCAGCTTATCATGGGGCGCTGGGGCCAACGTCCTGACTTTC. Translation gives CASSLSWGAGANVLTF.

The J gene is TRBJ1-5, the V gene TRBV14; D is undetermined. Germline V gene data show CDR1 as SGHDN and CDR2 as FVKESK. Trimming left V 4 bases short and J 5 bases short, with 12 bases between. CDR3 size: 14 residues. The CDR3 spells CASSLLGADQPQHF. CDR3 nucleotides: TGTGCCAGCAGCCTGTTGGGTGCGGATCAGCCCCAGCATTTT.

In its sample, this clone was seen once. The V gene is TRBV6-6, the J gene TRBJ2-7; D possibly corresponds to TRBD2 (5 bases). With 7 bases removed from V and 2 bases from J, the gap between germline ends came to 12 bases. CDR3 length: 13 residues. Per germline, CDR1 MNHNY and CDR2 SVGAGI (reference sequence). The CDR3 reads CASNRGFAYEQYF. CDR3 nucleotide sequence: TGTGCCAGCAACCGAGGGTTCGCCTACGAGCAGTACTTC.

This chain uses TRBV6-6 with TRBJ1-5, with TRBD1 matching 7 bases. The trim removed 2 bases at V and 5 bases at J, leaving 6 bases unmatched. Germline V gene data show CDR1 as MNHNY and CDR2 as SVGAGI (reference sequence). This CDR3 region has 15 residues. The chain's CDR3 is CASSYPRGIDQPQHF. CDR3 coding DNA: TGTGCCAGCAGTTACCCCAGGGGGATAGATCAGCCCCAGCATTTT.

The chain is built from TRBV6-1 and TRBJ1-2; TRBD1 might be the D (5 bases). This CDR3 comprises 14 residues. Germline-derived CDR1 and CDR2 are MNHNS and SASEGT. The germline V and J ends were trimmed by 2 bases and 10 bases, with 17 bases remaining between them. CDR3 residues: CASSERVQAVDYTF. CDR3 sequence (DNA): TGTGCCAGCAGTGAAAGGGTACAGGCGGTTGACTACACCTTC.

This clone is termed hyperexpanded. The chain combines TRBV28 with TRBJ1-6; no clear D gene. CDR3 length: 14 amino acids. Trimming took 1 base from V and 6 from J, leaving 7 bases between them. The germline V gene has CDR1 MDHEN and CDR2 SYDVKM. The CDR3 DNA is TGTGCCAGCAGTTTATTCTCCCTTAATTCACCCCTCCACTTT. As protein: CASSLFSLNSPLHF. The whole variable domain, remainder taken from reference TRBV28 and TRBJ1-6, is DVKVTQSSRYLVKRTGEKVFLECVQDMDHENMFWYRQDPGLGLRLIYFSYDVKMKEKGDIPEGYSVSREKKERFSLILESASTNQTSMYLCASSLFSLNSPLHFGNGTRLTVT.

The V call is TRBV11-1, the J call TRBJ2-7; 7 bases are a match to TRBD2. V trimming: 2 bases; J trimming: 2 bases; junction bases outside the gene matches: 6. The CDR3 is made up of 15 amino acids. Germline values: CDR1 SGHAT, CDR2 FQDESV (reference sequence). The CDR3, as DNA: TGTGCCAGCAGCTTACGGCGGGGGACGACCTACGAGCAGTACTTC. Protein sequence: CASSLRRGTTYEQYF. The whole variable domain, remainder taken from reference TRBV11-1 and TRBJ2-7, is EAEVAQSPRYKITEKSQAVAFWCDPISGHATLYWYRQILGQGPELLVQFQDESVVDDSQLPKDRFSAERLKGVDSTLKIQPAELGDSAMYLCASSLRRGTTYEQYFGPGTRLTVT.

In its sample, this clone was seen a few times. The rearrangement links TRBV4-1 to TRBJ2-7; no reliable D call. V was pared by 0 bases and J by 0 bases, with 9 bases between. CDR1 and CDR2 (germline): MGHRA, YSYEKL. The CDR3 sequence is 15 residues long. CDR3 in DNA: TGCGCCAGCAGCCAAGATTTCGCCTACTCCTACGAGCAGTACTTC. Protein: CASSQDFAYSYEQYF.

The J gene is TRBJ1-2, the V gene TRBV6-6; TRBD1 matches at 10 bases. CDR3 length equals 16 residues. Germline V gene lookup returns CDR1 MNHNY and CDR2 SVGAGI (reference sequence). The V segment lost 2 bases and the J segment 4 bases; nucleotides outside the gene matches: 7. The CDR3 reads CASSYTRTGGAYGYTF. In DNA form, the CDR3 reads TGTGCCAGCAGTTACACGAGGACAGGGGGAGCCTATGGCTACACCTTC.

The sample holds one count of this clone. V is TRBV2 and J is TRBJ2-3, with TRBD2 identical over 11 bases. Germline V gene data show CDR1 as SNHLY and CDR2 as FYNNEI. J was trimmed by 6 bases and V by 2 bases; bases with no gene match: 4. This CDR3 is 15 amino acids long. CDR3 protein: CASSEPLAGGDTQYF. The CDR3 DNA is TGTGCCAGCAGTGAACCCCTAGCGGGGGGTGATACGCAGTATTTT.

This clone appeared a few times. This sequence joins TRBV2 and TRBJ2-3; 9 bases align to TRBD1. This CDR3 region has 14 residues. The V segment lost 7 bases and the J segment 3 bases; nucleotides outside the gene matches: 5. Germline V CDR1 and CDR2: SNHLY, FYNNEI. The CDR3 DNA is TGTGCCAGCAAGGGGACAGGGAGTACAGATACGCAGTATTTT. Its translation: CASKGTGSTDTQYF.

This chain uses TRBV18 with TRBJ2-2, with a tentative D call TRBD2 (6 bases). The CDR3 consists of 14 residues. The germline gives CDR1 KGHSH, CDR2 LQKENI. Trimming left V 0 bases short and J 5 bases short, with 7 bases between. The CDR3: CASSPPAGTGELFF. CDR3 bases: TGTGCCAGCTCACCACCGGCGGGGACCGGGGAGCTGTTTTTT. Full variable domain (outside the CDR3, taken from reference TRBV18 and TRBJ2-2): NAGVMQNPRHLVRRRGQEARLRCSPMKGHSHVYWYRQLPEEGLKFMVYLQKENIIDESGMPKERFSAEFPKEGPSILRIQQVVRGDSAAYFCASSPPAGTGELFFGEGSRLTVL.

The rearrangement links TRBV5-4 to TRBJ2-1; 12 bases line up with TRBD2. Trimming took 9 bases from V and 5 from J; bases not matched to a gene: 6. From germline, CDR1 is SGHNT and CDR2 YYREEE (reference sequence). The CDR3 is made up of 14 amino acids. The CDR3 DNA follows: TGTGCCACCTCTAGCGGGGGGGTCAACAATGAGCAGTTCTTC. It yields the protein CATSSGGVNNEQFF.

This clone was found once. The V call is TRBV11-3, the J call TRBJ2-3; no firm D call. CDR3 size: 13 residues. The V gene lost 5 bases and the J gene lost 5 bases, with 11 bases spanning the gap. In germline, CDR1 is SGHNT, CDR2 YENEEA. CDR3 sequence reads: CASSLQWGDTQYF. In nucleotides, the CDR3 is TGTGCCAGCAGCCTACAGTGGGGAGATACGCAGTATTTT.

About this clone itself: Mismatch with germline at one junction end may stem from a read error. This CDR3 is CASSEGQAF. Here the CDR3 DNA reads TGTGCCAGCAGCGAAGGACAGGCCTTC. This chain links TRBV5-8 with TRBJ1-2, with TRBD1 matching 7 bases. The CDR3 sequence is 9 residues long. The germline gives CDR1 SGHTS, CDR2 YDEGEE.

Only a few counts were recorded for this clone. The V call is TRBV4-3, the J call TRBJ1-2, with a weak D call TRBD1 (5 bases). The CDR3 has 15 residues. Germline assignment: CDR1 LGHNA and CDR2 YSLEER. V lost 5 bases, J lost 4 bases, and 17 bases lay in between. CDR3 loop: CASSSTPGDVYGYTF. The CDR3 nucleotides read TGCGCCAGCAGCTCGACACCCGGGGACGTCTATGGCTACACCTTC.

The chain couples TRBV27 to TRBJ2-3; D is unclear. Trimming shortened V by 2 bases and J by 3 bases, and 3 bases separated the two germline ends. The CDR3 is 12 residues long. CDR1 is MNHEY, CDR2 SMNVEV, per germline (reference sequence). CDR3 sequence (DNA): TGTGCCAGCAGTTTAGGTACAGATACGCAGTATTTT. It is translated as CASSLGTDTQYF.

The chain employs TRBV7-9 and TRBJ1-1; D may be TRBD1 (5 bases). The germline V gene encodes CDR1 SEHNR and CDR2 FQNEAQ (reference sequence). The V end lost 5 bases, the J end lost 10 bases, and 26 bases lay between the germline ends. This CDR3 has 16 amino acids. As DNA, the CDR3 is TGTGCCAGCAGCCCCCCAGCTGGGGGGACCCCCAGAAGAGCTTTCTTT. Protein: CASSPPAGGTPRRAFF.

This chain uses TRBV2 with TRBJ1-6, with D perhaps matching TRBD1 (6 bases). V lost 6 bases, J lost 10 bases, and 16 bases lay in between. The germline CDR1 and CDR2 sequences are SNHLY and FYNNEI. This CDR3 region has 14 residues. The CDR3 here is CASRPRGAYSPLHF. DNA for the CDR3: TGTGCCAGCAGGCCGAGGGGGGCTTACTCACCCCTCCACTTT.